Each of the 6 T cell receptor beta chains below was sequenced from the same sample in a study of blood T cells in healthy people across ages. The use of a sample-barcoded 5' primer and a J-beta primer mix characterized a second PCR of about 6 to 11 cycles. TCRdb passed the 5' RACE reads through MiXCR, listing each CDR3 protein once. The repertoire holds 730,000 or so distinct CDR3 sequences, with around 46% as singletons. Sequencing was performed on blood. The receptors stem from a woman in her sixties in good health.

The CDR3 reads CASIHRGKGTPSSYEQYF. In DNA form, the CDR3 reads TGTGCCAGCATCCACAGGGGCAAGGGGACACCGAGCTCCTACGAGCAGTACTTC. The J gene is TRBJ2-7, the V gene TRBV28, with 7 positions matching TRBD1. V lost 7 bases to trimming and J lost 0 bases; unmatched junction nucleotides: 18. The germline gives CDR1 MDHEN, CDR2 SYDVKM. This CDR3 has 18 residues.

This chain connects TRBV20-1 to TRBJ1-1, with a tentative D call TRBD1 (6 bases). The germline V gene encodes CDR1 DFQATT and CDR2 SNEGSKA (reference sequence). This CDR3 spans 11 amino acids. V was trimmed by 7 bases and J by 1 base, leaving 7 bases between them. CDR3 bases: TGCAGTGGGACAGAGAACACTGAAGCTTTCTTT. Its translation is CSGTENTEAFF.

This clonotype showed up many times. V is TRBV2 and J is TRBJ2-5, with 10 bases fitting TRBD1. The CDR3 spans 13 residues. Trimming at V came to 6 bases and at J to 6 bases, leaving 4 bases not matched to a gene. Germline V lookup: CDR1 SNHLY, CDR2 FYNNEI. The CDR3 here is CASSRQGAQTQYF. DNA of the CDR3: TGTGCCAGCAGCCGACAGGGGGCACAGACCCAGTACTTC.

This clonotype was detected many times. This sequence joins TRBV5-1 and TRBJ1-1; D gene ambiguous. With 1 base removed from V and 1 base from J, the gap between germline ends came to 5 bases. In germline, CDR1 is SGHRS, CDR2 YFSETQ. The CDR3 loop spans 13 amino acids. The CDR3 reads CASSLSQNTEAFF. The CDR3 DNA is TGCGCCAGCAGCTTGTCTCAGAACACTGAAGCTTTCTTT. Looking up the rest from reference TRBV5-1 and TRBJ1-1 gives the full variable domain: KAGVTQTPRYLIKTRGQQVTLSCSPISGHRSVSWYQQTPGQGLQFLFEYFSETQRNKGNFPGRFSGRQFSNSRSEMNVSTLELGDSALYLCASSLSQNTEAFFGQGTRLTVV.

This clonotype was seen ten or more times. The J gene is TRBJ2-6, the V gene TRBV11-1; D gene unclear. V was cut by 5 bases and J by 0 bases, with 11 bases left in between. Germline V CDR1 and CDR2: SGHAT, FQDESV (reference sequence). The CDR3 length is 16 residues. The CDR3 loop reads CASSPAGVSGANVLTF. CDR3 nucleotide sequence: TGTGCCAGCAGCCCGGCTGGGGTCTCTGGGGCCAACGTCCTGACTTTC. Variable domain in full (rest from reference TRBV11-1 and TRBJ2-6): EAEVAQSPRYKITEKSQAVAFWCDPISGHATLYWYRQILGQGPELLVQFQDESVVDDSQLPKDRFSAERLKGVDSTLKIQPAELGDSAMYLCASSPAGVSGANVLTFGAGSRLTVL.

The chain carries TRBV20-1 and TRBJ2-7, with D perhaps TRBD2 (5 bases). CDR3 size: 14 residues. The germline V gene encodes CDR1 DFQATT and CDR2 SNEGSKA (reference sequence). Trimming pared 5 bases from V and 0 bases from J, leaving 14 bases between. The CDR3 spells CSAYTPSSSYEQYF. The DNA for the CDR3 is TGCAGTGCTTACACCCCTAGCAGCTCCTACGAGCAGTACTTC.